This TCR beta chain was identified during a study of response to subunit inactivated influenza vaccine. Points from the study as a whole: Few additional T cells are recruited per seasonal influenza vaccination, authors suggested.

CDR3 size: 16 residues. Trimming removed 4 bases from V and 1 base from J, with 17 bases in between. Per germline, CDR1 SGHRS and CDR2 YFSETQ. In TCRdb, the RT-PCR reads were re-called with MiXCR into one record per CDR3 protein. The table lists around 790,000 distinct CDR3 sequences, less than 25% of them singletons. Remarks on this clonotype: The antigen is undetermined.

The chain combines TRBV5-1 with TRBJ2-5; D not certain. This specimen was PBMCs from blood, taken approximately 5 days after vaccination. The source is a man aged 50-60 years who received an inactivated influenza vaccine. CDR3 in amino acids: CASSTSRARTQETQYF. The CDR3 nucleotides read TGCGCCAGCAGCACCAGCCGGGCCCGGACCCAAGAGACCCAGTACTTC.